A single T cell receptor beta chain is shown here with its context. Its antigen is still unknown. Base qualities are missing; no much larger clone stands one base away. TCRbeta CDR3 regions were amplified from genomic DNA by means of the immunoSEQ Assay, a bias-controlled multiplex PCR. The paper's processing steps were these. Within the assay, amplification of reference gene primers was used to estimate how many nucleated cells each sample contained. Sequence reads were collapsed and filtered to measure the absolute abundance of every unique TCRbeta CDR3 rearrangement. Productive Simpson clonality was computed per sample as the square root of Simpson's diversity index over productive rearrangements. The source is immuneACCESS, and TCRdb retained only in-frame sequences with V and J called. Part of the clones is not carried over; for the studies checked, unresolved V genes explain less than half of this, and the remainder is unexplained. The V and J calls and the clone size are those of that table, but D and trimming were determined from the DNA. This sample gives about 370,000 clones in total; around 89% of them show up just once. Clones ranked in the top ten supply less than 3.5% of the sample.

This entry belongs to a study of blood T cell repertoires in COVID-19 (dated by TCRdb to the early 2020s). As for the study more broadly: Samples from collaborators originated in the United States, Italy and Spain and spanned both the acute and convalescent phases of COVID-19. The repertoires were released in a freely available public database meant as a resource for research on the immune response to SARS-CoV-2. The prospective study material was composed of cDNA or gDNA derived from T cells, B-cell-depleted T cells, or PBMCs. Sample metadata almost always included a de-identified subject ID, COVID-19 status, age in years and sex. Where available, HLA class I and class II types were obtained from metadata supplied by the sample provider rather than from assay-based typing. Samples were obtained from the ongoing ImmuneRACE study (first 160 participants) and from over 1,000 subjects provided by 6 global collaborators. The dataset comprised deeply sampled blood TCRbeta repertoires from subjects exposed to, actively infected with, or recovered from COVID-19.

One collaborating source in Seattle enrolled patients during active infection and followed them longitudinally through the course of disease. Each collaborating institution followed its own protocols to collect whole blood in K2EDTA tubes. For TCRbeta analysis, collaborator samples were shipped as frozen whole blood, as isolated PBMCs, or as DNA extracted from either sample type. Points the paper makes about the study in general: The amount of clinical and demographic metadata varied by source and participant and was provided uncurated.

V is cut back by 3 bases and J by 5 bases, with 6 bases in the junction unmatched. The germline V gene encodes CDR1 SGHAT and CDR2 FQNNGV. The CDR3 starts with the cysteine, ends with the phenylalanine, and has 15 residues. Only the CDR3 region is kept as DNA, spanning 45 bases read in frame from base 1. Specimen: peripheral blood. The rearrangement joined TRBV11-2 to TRBJ1-5; TRBD1 fits 8 bases in the junction. This receptor was obtained from a woman in her 30s with COVID-19, enrolled during active disease. The sequenced DNA: TGTGCCAGCAGCTTCTTTGCAGGGGGCGATCAGCCCCAGCATTTT. This sequence encodes CASSFFAGGDQPQHF.